This T cell receptor beta chain stems from a study of spatial heterogeneity in lung cancer. As for time point: blood at routine non-recurrence follow-up after resection. TCRs were sequenced from unsorted whole RNA of tumor, nontumor lung or PBMC. Judged by abundance, this clonotype is medium-sized (0.01 to 0.1%). TCRdb re-called the 5' RACE reads with MiXCR, one entry per CDR3 protein. This table has approximately 16,000 distinct CDR3 sequences, 5% to 7.5% appearing once. V lost 4 bases to trimming and J lost 1 base; unmatched junction nucleotides: 7. This CDR3 is 16 amino acids long. CDR1 and CDR2 from the germline V gene are MDHEN and SYDVKM.

The sequences come from PBMCs, collected at follow-up. The source of this sequence is a male donor with early-stage non-small cell lung cancer. The chain recombines TRBV28 with TRBJ1-1, with TRBD1 matching over 9 bases. The CDR3 DNA reads TGTGCCAGCAGTTCCTCACAGGGGGCAGAGAACACTGAAGCTTTCTTT. It yields the protein CASSSSQGAENTEAFF.